The 15 T cell receptor beta chains below all came from one sample that was sequenced in a study of blood T cell repertoires in COVID-19. Sequencing used immunoSEQ multiplex PCR; TCRdb keeps in-frame clones, though not all of them. Seen here are 150,000 or so clones, 70% to 80% observed once, and the top ten hold around 9.5%. Sequencing used peripheral blood. These receptors all stem from a woman aged 45-60 years with active or convalescent COVID-19.

This clone was seen just once. The chain is built from TRBV2 and TRBJ2-1; TRBD2 aligns across 9 bases. The CDR3 is made up of 12 amino acids. Germline CDR1 is SNHLY and CDR2 is FYNNEI. Losses at the gene ends were 6 bases for V and 6 bases for J; bases not matched to a gene: 0. CDR3 sequence (DNA): TGTGCCAGCAGGGGACTAGCCAATGAGCAGTTCTTC. It translates to CASRGLANEQFF.

V and J are TRBV11-2 and TRBJ1-6; maybe TRBD1 (5 bases). V lost 1 base to trimming and J lost 0 bases, with 16 bases between them. CDR1 is SGHAT and CDR2 is FQNNGV in the germline V gene. The length of the CDR3 is 19 residues. The CDR3 here is CASSLAPAGWGSYNSPLHF. CDR3 bases: TGTGCCAGCAGCTTAGCCCCGGCAGGGTGGGGCTCCTATAATTCACCCCTCCACTTT.

This chain uses TRBV3-1 (or the pseudogene TRBV3-2) with TRBJ2-5, with 10 bases identical to TRBD2. Germline assignment: CDR1 LGHDT and CDR2 YNNKEL (reference sequence). This CDR3 has 17 residues. J lost 5 bases, V lost 1 base, and 10 bases had no gene match. The CDR3 DNA reads as TGTGCCAGCAGCCAAGGTACCCCTAGCGGGGGTGGGGAGACCCAGTACTTC. Translated, it gives CASSQGTPSGGGETQYF.

The chain joins TRBV5-5 to TRBJ2-3, with a possible D match to TRBD2 (5 bases). There are 14 residues in the CDR3. V lost 0 bases and J 5 bases, leaving 10 bases between the germline ends. CDR1 and CDR2 from the germline V gene are SGHKS and YYEKEE (reference sequence). CDR3 nucleotides: TGTGCCAGCAGCTTGGGCGGGTTGGGAGATACGCAGTATTTT. This gives the protein CASSLGGLGDTQYF.

As to this clone: This CDR3 is also generated by other DNA sequences in the sample. The chain combines TRBV7-9 with TRBJ1-5; tentative D call: TRBD1 (5 bases). The V gene lost 3 bases and the J gene lost 0 bases, with 12 bases spanning the gap. This CDR3 is 16 amino acids long. In germline, CDR1 is SEHNR, CDR2 FQNEAQ (reference sequence). The CDR3 DNA is TGTGCCAGCAGCTTCTCGACAGCTTATAGCAATCAGCCCCAGCATTTT. Its protein is CASSFSTAYSNQPQHF.

The chain joins TRBV10-3 to TRBJ2-7, with 11 bases matching TRBD2. V was pared by 5 bases and J by 4 bases, with 7 bases of the junction left unmatched. This CDR3 spans 15 amino acids. Per germline, CDR1 ENHRY and CDR2 SYGVKD. Here the CDR3 reads CAISLQTSGTYEQYF. The CDR3 DNA sequence: TGTGCCATCAGTTTACAGACTAGCGGGACTTACGAGCAGTACTTC.

The V gene is TRBV5-6, the J gene TRBJ2-3, with 13 bases identical to TRBD2. V shed 4 bases, J shed 5 bases, and the junction held 4 bases outside the gene matches. Germline values: CDR1 SGHDT, CDR2 YYEEEE. The CDR3 loop spans 15 amino acids. The CDR3 DNA is TGTGCCAGCAGCCACGGACTAGCGGGAGTAGATACGCAGTATTTT. This sequence encodes CASSHGLAGVDTQYF.

The chain links TRBV6-4 to TRBJ2-4, with a tentative D call TRBD1 (5 bases). The V end lost 5 bases, the J end lost 0 bases, and 17 bases lay between the germline ends. This CDR3 comprises 17 residues. The germline gives CDR1 MRHNA, CDR2 SNTAGT. CDR3 sequence (DNA): TGTGCCAGCAGTCAAGGGGCGGTCATTGAAGCCAAAAACATTCAGTACTTC. Protein sequence: CASSQGAVIEAKNIQYF.

The chain has TRBV4-2 and TRBJ1-4; 9 bases match TRBD1. This CDR3 comprises 17 residues. Germline CDR1 is LGHNA and CDR2 is YNFKEQ. The trim removed 1 base at V and 0 bases at J, leaving 3 bases unmatched. CDR3 region: CASSQGQGGTTNEKLFF. CDR3 DNA sequence: TGTGCCAGCAGCCAAGGACAGGGGGGAACAACTAATGAAAAACTGTTTTTT.

This clone was recorded once. The chain carries TRBV27 and TRBJ1-5, with D tentatively TRBD1 (5 bases). CDR1 and CDR2 from the germline V gene are MNHEY and SMNVEV (reference sequence). The CDR3 has 16 residues. V was cut by 4 bases and J by 0 bases, with 13 bases left in between. The CDR3 nucleotides read TGTGCCAGCAGTTCCATGTCGCAGGGTAGCAATCAGCCCCAGCATTTT. This encodes CASSSMSQGSNQPQHF.

The V call is TRBV6-6, the J call TRBJ1-2; weak D call: TRBD1 (6 bases). The V end lost 1 base, the J end lost 4 bases, and 13 bases lay between the germline ends. CDR3 size: 15 residues. The germline CDR1 and CDR2 sequences are MNHNY and SVGAGI (reference sequence). CDR3 nucleotides: TGTGCCAGCAGTTACTTGGACAGAAACCTCTATGGCTACACCTTC. Translating it yields CASSYLDRNLYGYTF.

The chain carries TRBV5-6 and TRBJ1-2; 10 bases line up with TRBD1. The V and J ends lost 4 bases and 4 bases, in that order; junction bases with no gene match: 7. Germline V CDR1 and CDR2: SGHDT, YYEEEE. This CDR3 has 15 residues. The CDR3 region has the DNA TGTGCCAGCAGCCCGACAGGGGGCGTCCCCTATGGCTACACCTTC. Amino acid sequence: CASSPTGGVPYGYTF. Using reference TRBV5-6 and TRBJ1-2 for the parts outside the CDR3, the full variable domain is DAGVTQSPTHLIKTRGQQVTLRCSPKSGHDTVSWYQQALGQGPQFIFQYYEEEERQRGNFPDRFSGHQFPNYSSELNVNALLLGDSALYLCASSPTGGVPYGYTFGSGTRLTVV.

The chain combines TRBV7-9 with TRBJ2-3; no firm D call. Germline V gene data show CDR1 as SEHNR and CDR2 as FQNEAQ (reference sequence). This CDR3 contains 12 residues. Trimming removed 7 bases from V and 0 bases from J, with 5 bases in between. The CDR3 DNA sequence: TGTGCCAGCACCTCTAGCACAGATACGCAGTATTTT. Its protein product is CASTSSTDTQYF. The variable domain in full, completed from reference TRBV7-9 and TRBJ2-3, reads DTGVSQNPRHKITKRGQNVTFRCDPISEHNRLYWYRQTLGQGPEFLTYFQNEAQLEKSRLLSDRFSAERPKGSFSTLEIQRTEQGDSAMYLCASTSSTDTQYFGPGTRLTVL.

The chain is built from TRBV18 and TRBJ2-7, with D possibly being TRBD2 (6 bases). Trimming removed 5 bases at V and 2 bases at J, with 10 bases between. The CDR3 length is 13 residues. The germline gives CDR1 KGHSH, CDR2 LQKENI. The DNA for the CDR3 is TGTGCCAGCTCATCGCGGGGCCCCTACGAGCAGTACTTC. Translating it yields CASSSRGPYEQYF.

The V and J genes are TRBV4-1 and TRBJ2-1; possible D gene TRBD2, 5 bases. Germline V gene data show CDR1 as MGHRA and CDR2 as YSYEKL. V was pared by 0 bases and J by 2 bases, with 11 bases between. CDR3 length: 16 residues. Here the CDR3 DNA reads TGCGCCAGCAGCCAAGAACCGGGAATCACCTACAATGAGCAGTTCTTC. Amino acid sequence: CASSQEPGITYNEQFF.